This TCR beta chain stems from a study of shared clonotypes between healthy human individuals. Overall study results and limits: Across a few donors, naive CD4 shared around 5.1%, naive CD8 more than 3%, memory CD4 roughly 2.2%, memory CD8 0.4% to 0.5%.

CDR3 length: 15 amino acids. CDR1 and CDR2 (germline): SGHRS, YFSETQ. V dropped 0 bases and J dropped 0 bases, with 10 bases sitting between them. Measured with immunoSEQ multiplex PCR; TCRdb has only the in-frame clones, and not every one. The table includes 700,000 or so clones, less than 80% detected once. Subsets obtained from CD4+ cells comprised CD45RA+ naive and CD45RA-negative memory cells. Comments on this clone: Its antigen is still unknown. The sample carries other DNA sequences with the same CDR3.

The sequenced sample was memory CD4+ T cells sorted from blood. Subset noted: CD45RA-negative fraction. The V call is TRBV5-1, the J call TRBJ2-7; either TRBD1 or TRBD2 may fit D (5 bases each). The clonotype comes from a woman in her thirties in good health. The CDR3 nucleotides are TGCGCCAGCAGCTTGGTCGCAGGGAGCTCCTACGAGCAGTACTTC. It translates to CASSLVAGSSYEQYF.